This passage covers 27 T cell receptor beta chains from one sample sequenced in a study of CD8+CD57+ T cells in acquired aplastic anemia (dated by TCRdb to 2017 to 2018). Sequenced using an Illumina HiSeq 2000. Profiling of TCR beta VDJ combinations and CDR3 sequences used genomic DNA as the template. TCRdb passed the public sequencing reads through fastp at Q25 and MiXCR, retaining productive beta sequences. Every entry covers one CDR3 protein and lists the most common genes and DNA from its rows. The sample profile shows some 190,000 distinct CDR3 sequences; roughly 56% of them were found once. The ten most abundant clones make up approximately 15% of the sample. The material sequenced was sorted CD4+, CD8+, or CD8+CD57+ T cells (not recorded which) from PBMCs. These receptors were obtained from a human donor in good health, serving as a control.

This clonotype was seen many times. V is TRBV6-2 or TRBV6-3 and J is TRBJ2-7; the D gene is possibly TRBD1 (6 bases). CDR1 is MNHEY and CDR2 is SVGEGT in the germline V gene. The CDR3 sequence is 16 residues long. V lost 4 bases and J lost 2, with 18 bases in between. In DNA form, the CDR3 reads TGTGCCAGCAGTTCCGACCCCTCCAGGGACACCTACGAGCAGTACTTC. Protein product: CASSSDPSRDTYEQYF.

Comments on this clonotype: A read error may explain this, as a much larger clone is one base away. The genes are TRBV10-3 and TRBJ1-1, with D possibly matching TRBD1 (6 bases). The ends were cut back, 6 bases at V and 0 bases at J, with 8 bases in the middle. This CDR3 is 13 amino acids long. Germline CDR1 ENHRY, CDR2 SYGVKD. As DNA, the CDR3 is TGTGCCATCAGGGGACATTTGAACACTGAAGCTTTCTTT. It encodes CAIRGHLNTEAFF.

This sequence joins TRBV2 and TRBJ2-7; 7 bases fit TRBD1. Looked up from germline, CDR1 is SNHLY and CDR2 is FYNNEI. The CDR3 has 13 residues. Trimming at V came to 9 bases and at J to 3 bases, leaving 8 bases not matched to a gene. Here the CDR3 reads CASTGTEHYEQYF. DNA for the CDR3: TGTGCCAGTACCGGGACAGAACACTACGAGCAGTACTTC. The full variable domain, rest sourced from reference TRBV2 and TRBJ2-7, is EPEVTQTPSHQVTQMGQEVILRCVPISNHLYFYWYRQILGQKVEFLVSFYNNEISEKSEIFDDQFSVERPDGSNFTLKIRSTKLEDSAMYFCASTGTEHYEQYFGPGTRLTVT.

This clonotype occurred a few times. The chain recombines TRBV30 with TRBJ1-2; D remains unclear. The CDR3 runs to 12 residues. Germline CDR1 reads GTSNPN; CDR2 reads SVGIG (reference sequence). Trimming took off 2 bases at V and 1 base at J, with 5 bases between the two ends. CDR3 coding DNA: TGTGCCTGGAGTTCCCTTAACTATGGCTACACCTTC. Protein sequence: CAWSSLNYGYTF.

CDR3 nucleotides: TGTGCCAGCAGCAGGGGCCAAGAGACCCAGTACTTC. This sequence encodes CASSRGQETQYF. This chain links TRBV25-1 with TRBJ2-5; possibly TRBD1 for D (6 bases). Per germline, CDR1 MGHDK and CDR2 SYGVNS. This CDR3 has 12 residues. V lost 6 bases to trimming and J lost 1 base, with 6 bases between them. Full variable domain (remainder filled in from reference TRBV25-1 and TRBJ2-5): EADIYQTPRYLVIGTGKKITLECSQTMGHDKMYWYQQDPGMELHLIHYSYGVNSTEKGDLSSESTVSRIRTEHFPLTLESARPSHTSQYLCASSRGQETQYFGPGTRLLVL.

V usage is TRBV15 and J usage is TRBJ2-5; TRBD2 agrees at 9 bases. Germline trimming cut 5 bases from V and 4 bases from J; bases unmatched to any gene: 8. The germline CDR1 and CDR2 sequences are LNHNV and YYDKDF (reference sequence). The CDR3 totals 15 residues. CDR3: CATSSAGGPGETQYF. CDR3 sequence (DNA): TGTGCCACCAGCTCCGCGGGGGGGCCGGGAGAGACCCAGTACTTC.

The gene calls are TRBV7-9 and TRBJ2-1; 9 bases match TRBD2. The germline CDR1 and CDR2 sequences are SEHNR and FQNEAQ (reference sequence). The CDR3 loop spans 15 amino acids. The ends lost 4 bases at V and 4 bases at J; junction bases unmatched: 5. Here the CDR3 DNA reads TGTGCCAGCAGCTCCAGCGGGGGGACATACAATGAGCAGTTCTTC. This codes for CASSSSGGTYNEQFF. Full variable domain (remainder filled in from reference TRBV7-9 and TRBJ2-1): DTGVSQNPRHKITKRGQNVTFRCDPISEHNRLYWYRQTLGQGPEFLTYFQNEAQLEKSRLLSDRFSAERPKGSFSTLEIQRTEQGDSAMYLCASSSSGGTYNEQFFGPGTRLTVL.

V and J are TRBV20-1 and TRBJ1-1; 10 bases fit TRBD1. Germline CDR1 and CDR2: DFQATT and SNEGSKA (reference sequence). The V gene end was trimmed by 5 bases and the J gene end by 1 base; junction bases not matched to a gene: 1. CDR3 length equals 13 residues. Here the CDR3 DNA reads TGCAGTGCTGACAGGGGGCGGAACACTGAAGCTTTCTTT. Translating it yields CSADRGRNTEAFF.

This clonotype was seen many times. This may come from a read error, since a much larger clone is one base off. The chain links TRBV2 to TRBJ2-3; 13 bases agree with TRBD2. Germline assignment: CDR1 SNHLY and CDR2 FYNNEI. The length of the CDR3 is 15 residues. Trimming took 5 bases from V and 5 from J; bases not matched to a gene: 4. This CDR3 reads CASSWTSGGRDTQYF. The CDR3 nucleotides read TGTGCCAGCAGTTGGACTAGCGGGGGCAGAGATACGCAGTATTTT.

The V gene is TRBV9, the J gene TRBJ2-2, with unresolved D. With 4 bases removed from V and 6 bases from J, the gap between germline ends came to 7 bases. CDR1 SGDLS and CDR2 YYNGEE come from the germline V gene. The CDR3 length is 12 residues. The CDR3 sequence: CASSQYSGELFF. DNA of the CDR3: TGTGCCAGCAGCCAATATTCCGGGGAGCTGTTTTTT. The entire variable domain, with the rest obtained from reference TRBV9 and TRBJ2-2, is as follows: DSGVTQTPKHLITATGQRVTLRCSPRSGDLSVYWYQQSLDQGLQFLIQYYNGEERAKGNILERFSAQQFPDLHSELNLSSLELGDSALYFCASSQYSGELFFGEGSRLTVL.

This clonotype was observed at least ten times. The J gene is TRBJ2-1, the V gene TRBV4-3, with TRBD2 identical over 8 bases. Germline trimming cut 0 bases from V and 4 bases from J; bases unmatched to any gene: 5. The germline gives CDR1 LGHNA, CDR2 YSLEER. CDR3 length: 16 amino acids. The CDR3 sequence is CASSQDFTGGYNEQFF. CDR3 coding DNA: TGCGCCAGCAGCCAAGATTTTACGGGGGGGTACAATGAGCAGTTCTTC.

This clonotype has a count of ten or more. CDR3 nucleotide sequence: TGTGCCAGCAGTTACTTCAAGTTGAACACTGAAGCTTTCTTT. Encoded protein: CASSYFKLNTEAFF. J is TRBJ1-1 and V is TRBV6-5, with D hard to call. Germline V gene data show CDR1 as MNHEY and CDR2 as SVGAGI. Trimming removed 1 base at V and 0 bases at J, with 6 bases between. This CDR3 spans 14 amino acids.

The rearrangement links TRBV12-3 or TRBV12-4 to TRBJ1-4, with no clear D. The CDR3 is 11 residues long. V was clipped by 7 bases and J by 8 bases, with 8 bases between them. CDR3 loop: CASIHGEKLFF. CDR3 sequence (DNA): TGTGCCAGCATTCACGGGGAAAAACTGTTTTTT.

This clonotype was counted at least ten times. This chain links TRBV19 with TRBJ1-5; 7 positions agree with TRBD1. Germline CDR1 LNHDA, CDR2 SQIVND (reference sequence). The CDR3 is made up of 16 amino acids. V was pared by 1 base and J by 7 bases, with 10 bases of the junction left unmatched. CDR3 coding DNA: TGTGCCAGTAGTATAGGAGTACAGGGGAACGGACAGCCCCAGCATTTT. This gives the protein CASSIGVQGNGQPQHF.

In this sample, this clonotype turned up once. At one boundary the junction diverges from the germline segment, which might be a read error. The chain joins TRBV7-7 to TRBJ1-6; no clear D. The CDR3 extends over 14 amino acids. Germline loops: CDR1 SSHAT, CDR2 FNYEAQ (reference sequence). The CDR3 loop reads CASSSEAGPTSLHF. CDR3 bases: TGTGCTAGCAGCTCGGAGGCAGGCCCTACATCCCTCCACTTT.

This clonotype was seen at least ten times. The chain combines TRBV7-2 with TRBJ1-2, with 8 bases fitting TRBD1. Germline V gene sequence: CDR1 SGHTA, CDR2 FQGNSA. Trimming at V came to 5 bases and at J to 4 bases, leaving 15 bases not matched to a gene. CDR3 length: 17 residues. The CDR3 bases are TGTGCCAGCAGCCCCGCATCCAGGGGGCAAGGCGTCTATGGCTACACCTTC. This translates into CASSPASRGQGVYGYTF.

This clonotype was counted many times. The V and J genes are TRBV19 and TRBJ1-4; D is perhaps TRBD1 (5 bases). V was trimmed by 5 bases and J by 3 bases, leaving 16 bases between them. Germline V lookup: CDR1 LNHDA, CDR2 SQIVND (reference sequence). CDR3 length: 16 amino acids. The CDR3, as DNA: TGTGCCAGTAGTCCCTCGGGGGTTGCCCCTAATGAAAAACTGTTTTTT. This translates into CASSPSGVAPNEKLFF.

This clonotype has only one observation. The V call is TRBV7-2, the J call TRBJ1-1, with D unclear. Germline CDR1 reads SGHTA; CDR2 reads FQGNSA. V lost 6 bases to trimming and J lost 4 bases, with 15 bases between them. The CDR3 totals 14 residues. CDR3 in amino acids: CASSDSNEGTEAFF. CDR3 bases: TGTGCCAGCAGTGACTCGAATGAGGGCACTGAAGCTTTCTTT.

Turning to this clonotype: A junction boundary mismatches the germline segment, possibly from a read error. This rearrangement joins TRBV7-2 to TRBJ1-2, with D hard to call. Germline CDR1 is SGHTA and CDR2 is FQGNSA. The CDR3 sequence is 15 residues long. The CDR3 DNA reads TGTGTCAGCAACTCATTGACACTACCTAACTATGGCTACACCTTC. This encodes CVSNSLTLPNYGYTF.

The V and J genes are TRBV7-2 and TRBJ2-7, with 7 bases that match TRBD1. V was clipped by 2 bases and J by 4 bases; unmatched bases: 2. Germline values: CDR1 SGHTA, CDR2 FQGNSA. This CDR3 contains 13 residues. In nucleotides, the CDR3 is TGTGCCAGCAGCTTATACAGGGGTTACGAGCAGTACTTC. It specifies CASSLYRGYEQYF.

This clonotype was seen repeatedly, ten times or more. The chain has TRBV28 and TRBJ1-2; D perhaps matches TRBD1 (5 bases). Trimming shortened V by 5 bases and J by 4 bases, and 8 bases separated the two germline ends. This CDR3 is 12 amino acids long. From germline, CDR1 is MDHEN and CDR2 SYDVKM. This CDR3 reads CASSRRGYGYTF. CDR3 DNA: TGTGCCAGCAGTCGTAGGGGCTATGGCTACACCTTC.

In its sample, this clonotype was seen many times. The V call is TRBV5-1, the J call TRBJ2-7; 8 bases align to TRBD1. There are 13 residues in the CDR3. Germline loops: CDR1 SGHRS, CDR2 YFSETQ. Germline trimming cut 1 base from V and 5 bases from J; bases unmatched to any gene: 2. The CDR3 nucleotides are TGCGCCAGCAGCTTGCAACAGGGGGACGAGCAGTACTTC. Its translation: CASSLQQGDEQYF. The complete variable domain, with remaining parts taken from reference TRBV5-1 and TRBJ2-7, reads KAGVTQTPRYLIKTRGQQVTLSCSPISGHRSVSWYQQTPGQGLQFLFEYFSETQRNKGNFPGRFSGRQFSNSRSEMNVSTLELGDSALYLCASSLQQGDEQYFGPGTRLTVT.

The V and J genes are TRBV10-3 and TRBJ2-7; D possibly corresponds to TRBD2 (6 bases). The CDR3 is 13 amino acids. Deletions cut 1 base from V and 5 bases from J, with 9 bases between. From germline, CDR1 is ENHRY and CDR2 SYGVKD. The CDR3 sequence is CAISEYRGNEQYF. The CDR3 DNA follows: TGTGCCATCAGTGAGTACCGCGGGAACGAGCAGTACTTC.

This chain connects TRBV29-1 to TRBJ1-2; 7 positions match TRBD1. Germline V gives CDR1 SQVTM, CDR2 ANQGSEA. This CDR3 contains 16 residues. V trimming: 7 bases; J trimming: 2 bases; junction bases outside the gene matches: 16. The CDR3 DNA reads TGCAGCGCCTACCGGGACAGCAGGGTGGGGAACTATGGCTACACCTTC. This sequence encodes CSAYRDSRVGNYGYTF.

Ten or more counts support this clonotype. J is TRBJ2-5 and V is TRBV4-1; possible D gene TRBD1, 6 bases. There are 11 residues in the CDR3. V was clipped by 10 bases and J by 4 bases, with 10 bases between them. Germline lookup yields CDR1 MGHRA and CDR2 YSYEKL. The CDR3 DNA reads TGCGCCAACGGGACAAGAGAGACCCAGTACTTC. It translates to CANGTRETQYF.

This clonotype was seen repeatedly, ten times or more. The chain is built from TRBV5-1 and TRBJ1-3; a possible D gene is TRBD1 (5 bases). Between the trimmed V and J ends, which lost 4 bases and 2 bases, there was a span of 13 bases. Germline V gene lookup returns CDR1 SGHRS and CDR2 YFSETQ. CDR3 length: 15 residues. This chain's CDR3 is CASSDPAGTGNTIYF. CDR3 nucleotides: TGCGCCAGCAGCGACCCGGCAGGGACTGGAAACACCATATATTTT.

The V and J genes are TRBV9 and TRBJ2-7; weak D call: TRBD2 (5 bases). With 0 bases removed from V and 7 bases from J, the gap between germline ends came to 14 bases. Germline V gene lookup returns CDR1 SGDLS and CDR2 YYNGEE. The CDR3 spans 14 residues. The CDR3 spells CASSVGVAGFEQYF. In nucleotides, the CDR3 is TGTGCCAGCAGCGTAGGGGTGGCGGGCTTTGAGCAGTACTTC.